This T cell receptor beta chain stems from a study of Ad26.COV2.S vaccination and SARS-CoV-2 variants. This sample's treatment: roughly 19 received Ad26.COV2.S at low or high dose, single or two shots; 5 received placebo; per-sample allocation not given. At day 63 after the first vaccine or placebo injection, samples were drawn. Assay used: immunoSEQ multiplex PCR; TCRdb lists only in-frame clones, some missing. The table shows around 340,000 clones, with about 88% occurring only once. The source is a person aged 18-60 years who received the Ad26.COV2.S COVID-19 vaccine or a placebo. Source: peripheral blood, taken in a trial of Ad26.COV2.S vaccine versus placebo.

CDR3 sequence (DNA): TGTGCCAGCGAAAGCCGGGCCCGCATCCACGAGCAGTACTTC. Translation: CASESRARIHEQYF. The chain carries TRBV6-6 and TRBJ2-7, with no clear D. In germline, CDR1 is MNHNY, CDR2 SVGAGI (reference sequence). The V gene lost 8 bases and the J gene lost 5 bases, with 19 bases spanning the gap. This CDR3 region has 14 residues.